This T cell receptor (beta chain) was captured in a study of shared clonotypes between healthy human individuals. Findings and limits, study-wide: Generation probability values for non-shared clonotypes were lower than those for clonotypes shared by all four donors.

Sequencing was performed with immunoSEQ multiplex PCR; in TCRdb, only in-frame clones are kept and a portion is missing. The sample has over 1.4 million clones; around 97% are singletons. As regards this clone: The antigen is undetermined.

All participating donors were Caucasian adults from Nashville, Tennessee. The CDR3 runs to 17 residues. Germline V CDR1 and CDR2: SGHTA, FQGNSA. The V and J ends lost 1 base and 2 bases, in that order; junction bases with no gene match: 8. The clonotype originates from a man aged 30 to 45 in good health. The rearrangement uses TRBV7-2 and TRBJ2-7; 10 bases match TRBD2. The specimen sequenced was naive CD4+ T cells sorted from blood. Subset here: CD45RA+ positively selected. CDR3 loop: CASSLGLAGEGAYEQYF. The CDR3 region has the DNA TGTGCCAGCAGCTTAGGGCTAGCGGGAGAGGGGGCCTACGAGCAGTACTTC.